Included here is one T cell receptor beta chain sequence, with context. Its antigen is unknown. These data originate in a study of beta chain features in type 1 diabetes. Study results and caveats: Cells carrying high TCR expression could end up over-represented when cDNA is sequenced.

V lost 5 bases and J lost 0, with 20 bases in between. The CDR3 consists of 18 residues. Germline values: CDR1 LNHDA, CDR2 SQIVND (reference sequence). All of the isolated RNA was reverse transcribed, so expressed TCRB transcripts were sequenced. TCRdb keeps only in-frame clones here, not all; method: immunoSEQ multiplex PCR. The sample has around 13,000 clones, under 50% seen once. This chain connects TRBV19 to TRBJ1-5, with a weak D call TRBD1 (5 bases). The specimen sequenced was stem cell memory CD4+ T cells from blood. The TCR originated in a man aged 18 to 35 in good health. The CDR3 is CASSPPGTPIISNQPQHF. The CDR3 nucleotides are TGTGCCAGTAGTCCCCCTGGGACTCCAATAATTAGCAATCAGCCCCAGCATTTT.